The sequence of this TCR beta chain was determined in a study of control samples from healthy donors and cancer patients. Clones were read by immunoSEQ multiplex PCR, and TCRdb kept only the in-frame ones, dropping some. This sample yields around 83,000 clones, of which roughly 93% are seen a single time; roughly 1.3% belongs to the top ten. Sequencing was done on a sample of PBMCs. This sequence originates from a woman aged 40 to 49 with lung cancer.

The CDR3 protein is CASSQGRGTYEQYF. CDR3 nucleotide sequence: TGCGCCAGCAGCCAAGGGCGGGGAACCTACGAGCAGTACTTC. This chain joins TRBV4-1 and TRBJ2-7, with a possible D match to TRBD2 (6 bases). The CDR3 totals 14 residues. V shed 1 base and J shed 2 bases, with 9 bases lying between them. CDR1 and CDR2 (germline): MGHRA, YSYEKL.